What follows describes a single TCR beta chain. A much more abundant neighbour one base away suggests this may be a read error. The data were taken from a study of CDR3 diversity in severe acne. TCRdb redid the calling of the PCR reads with MiXCR, one entry per CDR3 protein. In the table there are 97,000 or so distinct CDR3 sequences, roughly 51% of which are singletons. The TCR originated in a male donor with acne. The sample was blood.

The CDR3 DNA follows: TGTGCCAGCAGCAGAAAAAACGGGGTCGGGGGCACACCCCTCCACTTT. It translates to CASSRKNGVGGTPLHF. The chain combines TRBV7-3 with TRBJ1-6, with a weak D call TRBD1 (6 bases). The CDR3 consists of 16 residues. Trimming cost V 5 bases and J 11 bases, with 22 bases left between them. Germline V lookup: CDR1 SGHTA, CDR2 FQGTGA.